This T cell receptor beta chain was documented in a study of blood T cell repertoires in COVID-19 (dated by TCRdb to about 2020). Turning to the overall study: Collaborator samples came from the United States, Italy and Spain and covered acute and convalescent phases of COVID-19. Deeply sampled blood TCRbeta repertoires from subjects exposed to, actively infected with, or recovered from COVID-19 were included in the dataset. The prospective study material was composed of cDNA or gDNA derived from T cells, B-cell-depleted T cells, or PBMCs. Samples were obtained from the ongoing ImmuneRACE study (first 160 participants) and from roughly 1,300 subjects provided by 6 global collaborators. Where available, HLA class I and class II types were obtained from metadata supplied by the sample provider rather than from assay-based typing. The sample metadata nearly always contained a de-identified subject ID, COVID-19 status, age in years and sex. The repertoires were made available in a free public database intended to serve as a resource for research on the immune response to SARS-CoV-2. What the study reported, not specific to this receptor: Clinical and demographic metadata were provided uncurated, with the amount varying by source and participant.

As encoded in the germline V gene, CDR1 is MNHNS while CDR2 is SASEGT. Germline trimming: 4 bases from V, 9 bases from J; junction bases outside gene matches: 12. CDR3 length: 16 amino acids, cysteine to phenylalanine. CDR3 DNA only is kept here, 48 bases in frame from base 1. Enrolling through a virtual design, the prospective study's participants ranged in age from roughly 18 to 95 years and lived across 24 United States geographic areas. In the prospective study, participants were assigned to cohorts based on the clinical history participants reported in a screening survey and a study questionnaire. Recovered participants in ImmuneRACE Cohort 3 were defined as having two consecutive negative NP/OP PCR tests, clearance from a healthcare professional, or resolution of symptoms. In the prospective study, whole blood, serum and a nasopharyngeal or oropharyngeal swab were collected from each participant by mobile phlebotomists. Participants in the prospective study had the option to provide additional blood draws and questionnaires over a roughly two-month period. Prospective study blood samples were shipped either frozen or at room temperature before DNA extraction.

TCRbeta CDR3 regions were amplified from genomic DNA by means of the immunoSEQ Assay, a bias-controlled multiplex PCR. The study's processing was this. Nucleated cell counts per sample were estimated from amplification of reference gene primers within the assay. To quantify the absolute abundance of each unique TCRbeta CDR3 rearrangement, sequence reads were collapsed and filtered. For each sample, productive Simpson clonality was calculated as the square root of Simpson's diversity index across productive rearrangements. TCRdb stores this immuneACCESS table with in-frame sequences only. Part of the clones is absent; in the studies checked, under half of the shortfall reflects unresolved V genes, and no reason is known for the rest. D and trimming come from the DNA, and the V and J calls and clone size come from that table. This sample holds about 300,000 clones; 89% were observed only once. Roughly 5.2% of the sample rests with the top ten.

Comment on this clone: There is no known antigen for this receptor. No base quality information exists; no much larger clone differs at one position.

The sequence is built from TRBV6-1 and TRBJ2-1, and 10 junction bases match TRBD2. The receptor comes from a man in his sixties who had recovered from COVID-19. The sample was PBMCs or T cells enriched from blood (not recorded which). The bases are TGTGCCAGCAGTGCCCTAGCGGGAGTGTTAGAGAGTGAGCAGTTCTTC. Its protein reads: CASSALAGVLESEQFF.